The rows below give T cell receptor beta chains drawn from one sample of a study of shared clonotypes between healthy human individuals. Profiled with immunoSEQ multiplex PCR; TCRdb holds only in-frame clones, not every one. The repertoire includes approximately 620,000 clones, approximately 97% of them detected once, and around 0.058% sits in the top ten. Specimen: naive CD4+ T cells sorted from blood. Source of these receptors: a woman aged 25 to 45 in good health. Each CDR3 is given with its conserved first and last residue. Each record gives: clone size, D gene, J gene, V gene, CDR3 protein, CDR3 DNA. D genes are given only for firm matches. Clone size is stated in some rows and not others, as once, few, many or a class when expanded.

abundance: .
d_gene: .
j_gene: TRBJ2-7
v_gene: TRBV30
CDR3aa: CAWSVRPDGEQYF
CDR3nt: TGTGCCTGGAGTGTGCGCCCCGACGGCGAGCAGTACTTC

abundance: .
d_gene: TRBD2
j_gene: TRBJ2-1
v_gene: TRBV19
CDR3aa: CASTPTSGSHEQFF
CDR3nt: TGTGCCAGTACCCCGACTAGCGGGAGTCATGAGCAGTTCTTC

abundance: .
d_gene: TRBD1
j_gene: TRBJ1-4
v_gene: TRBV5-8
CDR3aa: CASSLGQGARHEKLFF
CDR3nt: TGTGCCAGCAGCTTGGGTCAGGGGGCGCGGCATGAAAAACTGTTTTTT

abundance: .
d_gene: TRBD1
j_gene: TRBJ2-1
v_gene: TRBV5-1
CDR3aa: CASSLATGATYNEQFF
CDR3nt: TGCGCCAGCAGCTTGGCGACAGGGGCTACCTACAATGAGCAGTTCTTC

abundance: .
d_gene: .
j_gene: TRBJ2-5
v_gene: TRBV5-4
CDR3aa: CASSSGGAQETQYF
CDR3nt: TGTGCCAGCAGCTCCGGCGGGGCCCAAGAGACCCAGTACTTC

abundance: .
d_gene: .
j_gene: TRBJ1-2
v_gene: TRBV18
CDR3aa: CASSAGTQGSYGYTF
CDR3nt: TGTGCCAGCTCTGCCGGGACTCAAGGTAGCTATGGCTACACCTTC

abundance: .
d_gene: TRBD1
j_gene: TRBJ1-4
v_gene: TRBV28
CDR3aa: CASSSEGAGEKLFF
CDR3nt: TGTGCCAGCAGTTCGGAGGGGGCTGGAGAAAAACTGTTTTTT

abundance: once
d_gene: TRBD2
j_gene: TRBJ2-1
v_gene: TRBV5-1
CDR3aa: CASSLGGLADNEQFF
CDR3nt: TGCGCCAGCAGCTTGGGAGGACTAGCGGACAATGAGCAGTTCTTC

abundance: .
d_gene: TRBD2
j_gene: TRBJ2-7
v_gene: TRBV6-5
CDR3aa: CASSYGSGGKYEQYF
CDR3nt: TGTGCCAGCAGTTACGGGAGCGGGGGGAAATACGAGCAGTACTTC

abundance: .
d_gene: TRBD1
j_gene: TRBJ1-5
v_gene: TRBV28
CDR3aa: CASSLTGGSYQPQHF
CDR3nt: TGTGCCAGCAGTTTGACAGGGGGCTCATATCAGCCCCAGCATTTT

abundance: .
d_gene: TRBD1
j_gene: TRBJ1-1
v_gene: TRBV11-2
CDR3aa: CASSRDRGRPQAFF
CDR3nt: TGTGCCAGCAGCCGCGACAGGGGACGCCCCCAAGCTTTCTTT

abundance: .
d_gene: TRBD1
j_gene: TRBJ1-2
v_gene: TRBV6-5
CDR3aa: CASSNIQGASNGYTF
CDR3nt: TGTGCCAGCAGTAACATCCAGGGGGCTTCGAATGGCTACACCTTC

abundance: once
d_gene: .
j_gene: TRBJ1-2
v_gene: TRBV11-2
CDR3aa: CASSIRTLDGYTF
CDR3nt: TGTGCCAGCAGCATACGGACATTGGACGGCTACACCTTC

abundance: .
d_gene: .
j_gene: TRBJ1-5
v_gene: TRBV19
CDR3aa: CASGIRRGGQPQHF
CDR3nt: TGTGCCAGTGGAATACGACGGGGTGGGCAGCCCCAGCATTTT